This TCR beta chain stems from a study of CD8 T cells in Susac syndrome. Study-level results: It was acknowledged by the study that relatively few individuals were included in its TCR sequencing and HLA analysis.

On this clonotype: The antigen remains unidentified.

Random-hexamer reverse transcription was applied to roughly 0.45 to 1 ug RNA. The immunoSEQ assay covered 54 Vbeta and 13 Jbeta segments for CDR3. MiXCR, applied by TCRdb to the immunoSEQ multiplex PCR reads, yields one record per CDR3 protein. Among about 150,000 distinct CDR3 sequences listed, just under 97% were seen once. The CDR3 runs 13 residues. Trimming took 5 bases from V and 4 from J, leaving 10 bases between them. This sequence originates from a human donor with multiple sclerosis. The chain employs TRBV12-3 or TRBV12-4 and TRBJ2-3, with D uncertain. The sample consisted of CD8+ T cells from PBMCs. The CDR3 DNA is TGTGCCAGCAGTCGGAAACTCTCAGATACGCAGTATTTT. Protein: CASSRKLSDTQYF.